The 24 T cell receptor beta chains reported below all come from one sample, sequenced in a study of cytomegalovirus exposure and HLA in healthy donors. In the PCR, 60 Vbeta and 13 Jbeta primers were used. The assay was immunoSEQ multiplex PCR, and TCRdb's table has in-frame clones only and misses some. The sample shows around 180,000 clones, around 85% of them seen only once. Sequenced input: PBMCs. All receptors derive from a man aged 18 to 30 in good health and CMV-seronegative.

The V and J genes are TRBV9 and TRBJ1-1; D possibly corresponds to TRBD1 (5 bases). The CDR3 extends over 14 amino acids. Germline loops: CDR1 SGDLS, CDR2 YYNGEE. The V end lost 0 bases, the J end lost 4 bases, and 10 bases lay between the germline ends. CDR3 protein: CASSVVEGPTEAFF. The CDR3 nucleotides read TGTGCCAGCAGCGTAGTGGAGGGGCCCACTGAAGCTTTCTTT.

The rearrangement links TRBV30 to TRBJ2-5; weak D call: TRBD2 (5 bases). The V end lost 2 bases, the J end lost 2 bases, and 9 bases lay between the germline ends. The CDR3 totals 13 residues. Germline values: CDR1 GTSNPN, CDR2 SVGIG (reference sequence). The CDR3 DNA sequence: TGTGCCTGGAGTTTAAGGACTCAAGAGACCCAGTACTTC. As protein: CAWSLRTQETQYF.

The chain has TRBV5-4 and TRBJ1-6; possible D gene TRBD1, 6 bases. Germline CDR1 SGHNT, CDR2 YYREEE (reference sequence). This CDR3 has 16 amino acids. Between the trimmed V and J ends, which lost 1 base and 7 bases, there was a span of 15 bases. The chain's CDR3 is CASSLRGGTKNSPLHF. The CDR3 DNA reads TGTGCCAGCAGCTTGAGGGGGGGCACGAAGAATTCACCCCTCCACTTT.

This clone came up once. V and J are TRBV4-3 and TRBJ2-5; TRBD1 aligns across 10 bases. The trim removed 0 bases at V and 5 bases at J, leaving 6 bases unmatched. There are 16 residues in the CDR3. CDR1 and CDR2 from the germline V gene are LGHNA and YSLEER. The CDR3 DNA is TGCGCCAGCAGCCAAGATTGGACAGGGGGACGGGAGACCCAGTACTTC. Protein: CASSQDWTGGRETQYF.

This chain's CDR3 is CASSLVAREGPEQYF. The CDR3 DNA sequence: TGTGCCAGCAGCTTAGTGGCCAGGGAGGGCCCCGAGCAGTACTTC. V usage is TRBV7-2 and J usage is TRBJ2-7; 7 nucleotides line up with TRBD2. The CDR3 covers 15 residues. The trim removed 1 base at V and 6 bases at J, leaving 9 bases unmatched. Per the germline V gene, CDR1 is SGHTA and CDR2 is FQGNSA. Complete variable domain (other parts from reference TRBV7-2 and TRBJ2-7): GAGVSQSPSNKVTEKGKDVELRCDPISGHTALYWYRQSLGQGLEFLIYFQGNSAPDKSGLPSDRFSAERTGGSVSTLTIQRTQQEDSAVYLCASSLVAREGPEQYFGPGTRLTVT.

The rearrangement links TRBV28 to TRBJ1-5, with 7 bases that match TRBD1. The CDR3 has 15 amino acids. Germline V gene sequence: CDR1 MDHEN, CDR2 SYDVKM. V trimming: 2 bases; J trimming: 3 bases; junction bases outside the gene matches: 4. The CDR3 nucleotides are TGTGCCAGCAGTTTACGGACAGGCACCAATCAGCCCCAGCATTTT. It is translated as CASSLRTGTNQPQHF.

In regard to this clone: Relative to the germline gene, one junction end is altered; a read error may explain this. The chain couples TRBV7-3 to TRBJ2-3, with D possibly being TRBD1 (6 bases). The CDR3 has 15 amino acids. Germline V gene lookup returns CDR1 SGHTA and CDR2 FQGTGA. This CDR3 reads CSSSYRGISTDTQYF. The CDR3 coding sequence is TGTTCCAGCAGTTATAGGGGGATTTCCACAGATACGCAGTATTTT.

The chain recombines TRBV19 with TRBJ2-7; perhaps TRBD2 as D (5 bases). This CDR3 is 13 amino acids long. Germline V gene lookup returns CDR1 LNHDA and CDR2 SQIVND (reference sequence). With 3 bases removed from V and 7 bases from J, the gap between germline ends came to 13 bases. The CDR3 DNA is TGTGCCAGTAGTATCTTGACTACGCGGGAGCAGTACTTC. It yields the protein CASSILTTREQYF.

The rearrangement uses TRBV2 and TRBJ2-5, with a weak D call TRBD2 (6 bases). The CDR3 has 14 residues. V dropped 2 bases and J dropped 2 bases, with 9 bases sitting between them. CDR1 SNHLY and CDR2 FYNNEI come from the germline V gene. The CDR3 DNA sequence: TGTGCCAGCAGTGAAAGGAGGGGTCAAGAGACCCAGTACTTC. Its protein is CASSERRGQETQYF.

The V and J genes are TRBV11-2 and TRBJ2-5; 7 bases match TRBD1. The ends lost 5 bases at V and 2 bases at J; junction bases unmatched: 5. Germline V gene data show CDR1 as SGHAT and CDR2 as FQNNGV. This CDR3 comprises 14 residues. CDR3: CASSAGTAQETQYF. CDR3 DNA sequence: TGTGCCAGCAGCGCCGGGACAGCACAAGAGACCCAGTACTTC.

The V call is TRBV6-5, the J call TRBJ2-7, with D perhaps TRBD1 (5 bases). This CDR3 comprises 15 residues. Germline V lookup: CDR1 MNHEY, CDR2 SVGAGI. V was shortened by 5 bases and J by 5 bases, with 19 bases between the two germline ends. CDR3 residues: CASSAGRGPGDEQYF. The CDR3 DNA follows: TGTGCCAGCAGTGCAGGAAGGGGTCCGGGCGACGAGCAGTACTTC.

The V gene is TRBV5-6, the J gene TRBJ2-5; D not certain. CDR3 length: 15 residues. The germline CDR1 and CDR2 sequences are SGHDT and YYEEEE. The ends were cut back, 2 bases at V and 5 bases at J, with 16 bases in the middle. The CDR3 loop reads CASSFNTGLKETQYF. The CDR3 DNA sequence: TGTGCCAGCAGCTTTAACACGGGTCTCAAGGAGACCCAGTACTTC. Supplemented by reference TRBV5-6 and TRBJ2-5, the full variable domain reads DAGVTQSPTHLIKTRGQQVTLRCSPKSGHDTVSWYQQALGQGPQFIFQYYEEEERQRGNFPDRFSGHQFPNYSSELNVNALLLGDSALYLCASSFNTGLKETQYFGPGTRLLVL.

This clone came up a few times. The chain employs TRBV9 and TRBJ2-5; tentatively, D is TRBD2 (6 bases). Trimming pared 0 bases from V and 1 base from J, leaving 7 bases between. CDR1 is SGDLS and CDR2 is YYNGEE in the germline V gene. CDR3 length equals 14 residues. The CDR3 DNA reads TGTGCCAGCAGCGTAGGGGGGGTCCAAGAGACCCAGTACTTC. Translated, it gives CASSVGGVQETQYF.

V is TRBV6-1 and J is TRBJ2-7; no firm D call. The germline CDR1 and CDR2 sequences are MNHNS and SASEGT. CDR3 size: 17 residues. Trimming took off 0 bases at V and 2 bases at J, with 17 bases between the two ends. CDR3 in amino acids: CASSEAFWAERPYEQYF. CDR3 nucleotide sequence: TGTGCCAGCAGTGAAGCCTTCTGGGCAGAGAGACCCTACGAGCAGTACTTC.

To note about this clone: At one boundary the junction diverges from the germline segment, which might be a read error. The rearrangement uses TRBV7-7 and TRBJ2-5; 12 bases match TRBD2. This CDR3 has 16 amino acids. CDR1 is SSHAT and CDR2 is FNYEAQ in the germline V gene (reference sequence). CDR3 protein: CASSLETSGRIETQYF. As DNA, the CDR3 is TGTGCTAGCAGCTTAGAAACTAGCGGGAGGATCGAGACCCAGTACTTC.

In DNA form, the CDR3 reads TGCGCCAGCAGCCAAGATATAGCGGGAGCGGGCGAGCAGTACTTC. Its translation: CASSQDIAGAGEQYF. This sequence joins TRBV4-3 and TRBJ2-7, with 9 bases that match TRBD2. The V and J ends lost 0 bases and 6 bases, in that order; junction bases with no gene match: 6. Germline V gives CDR1 LGHNA, CDR2 YSLEER. CDR3 size: 15 residues.

V gene TRBV7-9 combines with J gene TRBJ1-1; 7 nucleotides agree with TRBD1. CDR1 is SEHNR and CDR2 is FQNEAQ in the germline V gene (reference sequence). V lost 1 base to trimming and J lost 2 bases; unmatched junction nucleotides: 10. This CDR3 is built from 17 residues. The CDR3: CASSLGLWGDSNTEAFF. CDR3 bases: TGTGCCAGCAGCTTAGGTCTGTGGGGGGACAGCAACACTGAAGCTTTCTTT.

The chain couples TRBV11-2 to TRBJ2-5, with TRBD2 as a possible D gene (7 bases). Germline assignment: CDR1 SGHAT and CDR2 FQNNGV. The V end lost 2 bases, the J end lost 5 bases, and 15 bases lay between the germline ends. The CDR3 is made up of 15 amino acids. Written as DNA, the CDR3 is TGTGCCAGCAGCTTACTAAGGGGGGGGGCTGAGACCCAGTACTTC. Residues: CASSLLRGGAETQYF.

The rearrangement links TRBV18 to TRBJ1-5; 7 bases are shared with TRBD1. CDR3 length: 14 amino acids. Germline CDR1 KGHSH, CDR2 LQKENI. Losses at the gene ends were 4 bases for V and 4 bases for J; bases not matched to a gene: 4. As DNA, the CDR3 is TGTGCCAGCTCACGAGGACAGGAGAATCAGCCCCAGCATTTT. Its protein product is CASSRGQENQPQHF.

Of note for this clone: Additional DNA sequences in this sample encode the identical CDR3. The CDR3 bases are TGTGCCAGCAGTTGGGGGGGCGAGACCCAGTACTTC. This gives the protein CASSWGGETQYF. V and J are TRBV6-5 and TRBJ2-5, with D maybe TRBD2 (7 bases). V lost 4 bases and J 5 bases, leaving 8 bases between the germline ends. The CDR3 is 12 residues long. Per germline, CDR1 MNHEY and CDR2 SVGAGI.

CDR3 coding DNA: TGTGCCAGCAGCTCAGGGGGCCCGAACACCGGGGAGCTGTTTTTT. Amino acids: CASSSGGPNTGELFF. This chain connects TRBV5-6 to TRBJ2-2, with 8 nucleotides matching TRBD1. From germline, CDR1 is SGHDT and CDR2 YYEEEE. V was clipped by 3 bases and J by 0 bases; unmatched bases: 1. The CDR3 runs 15 residues.

The CDR3 sequence: CASSDNSGAYRVYEQYF. In DNA, the CDR3 is TGTGCCAGCAGTGACAATAGCGGGGCCTACCGGGTCTACGAGCAGTACTTC. This rearrangement joins TRBV6-1 to TRBJ2-7, with 8 nucleotides matching TRBD2. CDR3 length equals 17 residues. Germline V CDR1 and CDR2: MNHNS, SASEGT. The trim removed 3 bases at V and 3 bases at J, leaving 13 bases unmatched.

The sample holds a few counts of this clone. This rearrangement joins TRBV7-8 to TRBJ2-7, with a weak D call TRBD2 (5 bases). This CDR3 has 15 residues. Germline CDR1 and CDR2: SGHVS and FQNEAQ. Deletions cut 5 bases from V and 3 bases from J, with 17 bases between. This CDR3 reads CASSPSPDGLYEQYF. In DNA form, the CDR3 reads TGTGCCAGCAGCCCGAGCCCGGACGGACTCTACGAGCAGTACTTC.

This clone has a handful of counts. The chain recombines TRBV15 with TRBJ2-1, with D possibly matching TRBD1 (5 bases). CDR3 length: 16 amino acids. Trimming took 7 bases from V and 0 from J, leaving 16 bases between them. Germline values: CDR1 LNHNV, CDR2 YYDKDF (reference sequence). CDR3 sequence (DNA): TGTGCCACCACCCCTACAGGCCGACACTCCTACAATGAGCAGTTCTTC. It encodes CATTPTGRHSYNEQFF.